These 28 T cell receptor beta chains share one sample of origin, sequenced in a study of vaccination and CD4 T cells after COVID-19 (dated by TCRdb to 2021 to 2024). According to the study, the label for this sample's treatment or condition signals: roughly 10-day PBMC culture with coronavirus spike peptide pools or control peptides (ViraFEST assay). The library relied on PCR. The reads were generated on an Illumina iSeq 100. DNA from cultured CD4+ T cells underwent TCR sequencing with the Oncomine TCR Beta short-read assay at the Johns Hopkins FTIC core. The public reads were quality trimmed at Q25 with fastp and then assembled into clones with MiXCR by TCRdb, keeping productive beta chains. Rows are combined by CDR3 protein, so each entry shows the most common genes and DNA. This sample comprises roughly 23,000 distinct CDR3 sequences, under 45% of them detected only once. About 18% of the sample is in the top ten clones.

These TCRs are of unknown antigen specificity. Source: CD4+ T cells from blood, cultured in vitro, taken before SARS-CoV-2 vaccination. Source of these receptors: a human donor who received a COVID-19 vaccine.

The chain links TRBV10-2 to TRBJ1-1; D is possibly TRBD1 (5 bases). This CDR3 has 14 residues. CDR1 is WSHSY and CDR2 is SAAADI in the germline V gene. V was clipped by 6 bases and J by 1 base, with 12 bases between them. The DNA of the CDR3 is TGCGCCAGCAGGTCGGGACTCCCGAACACTGAAGCTTTCTTT. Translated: CASRSGLPNTEAFF.

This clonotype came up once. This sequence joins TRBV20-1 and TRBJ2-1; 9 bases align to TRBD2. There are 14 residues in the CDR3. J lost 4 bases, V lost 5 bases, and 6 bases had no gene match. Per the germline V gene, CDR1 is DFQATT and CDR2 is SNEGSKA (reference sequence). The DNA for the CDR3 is TGCAGTGCTTTAAGCGGGGGGAGGTACAATGAGCAGTTCTTC. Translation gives CSALSGGRYNEQFF.

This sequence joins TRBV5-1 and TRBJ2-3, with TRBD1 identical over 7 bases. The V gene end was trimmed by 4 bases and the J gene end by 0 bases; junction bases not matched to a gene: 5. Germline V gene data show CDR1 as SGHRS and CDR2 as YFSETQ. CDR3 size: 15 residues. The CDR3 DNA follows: TGCGCCAGCAGCGGGGGACAGACTAGCACAGATACGCAGTATTTT. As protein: CASSGGQTSTDTQYF.

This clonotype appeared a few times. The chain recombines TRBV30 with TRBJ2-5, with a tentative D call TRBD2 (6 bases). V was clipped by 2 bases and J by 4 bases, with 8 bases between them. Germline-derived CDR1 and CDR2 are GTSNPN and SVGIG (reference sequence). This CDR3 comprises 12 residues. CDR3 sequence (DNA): TGTGCCTGGAGTACTAGCTCAGAGACCCAGTACTTC. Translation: CAWSTSSETQYF.

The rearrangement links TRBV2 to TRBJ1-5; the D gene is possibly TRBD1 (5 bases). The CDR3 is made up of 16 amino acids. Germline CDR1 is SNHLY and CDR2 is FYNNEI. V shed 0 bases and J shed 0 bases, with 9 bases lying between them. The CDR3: CASSEAGGYSNQPQHF. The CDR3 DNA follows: TGTGCCAGCAGTGAAGCGGGGGGGTATAGCAATCAGCCCCAGCATTTT.

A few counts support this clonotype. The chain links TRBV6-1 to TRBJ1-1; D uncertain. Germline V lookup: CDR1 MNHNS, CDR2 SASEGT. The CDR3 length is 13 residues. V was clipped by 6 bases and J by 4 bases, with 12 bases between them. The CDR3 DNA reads TGTGCCAGCAGAGGACCTTTGGGCACTGAAGCTTTCTTT. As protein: CASRGPLGTEAFF.

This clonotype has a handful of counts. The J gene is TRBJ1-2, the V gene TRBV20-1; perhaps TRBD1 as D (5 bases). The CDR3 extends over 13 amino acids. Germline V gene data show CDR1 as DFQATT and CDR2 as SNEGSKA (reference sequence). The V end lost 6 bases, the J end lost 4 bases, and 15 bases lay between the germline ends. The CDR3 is CSAPGGLGYGYTF. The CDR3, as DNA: TGCAGTGCCCCCGGGGGACTCGGCTATGGCTACACCTTC.

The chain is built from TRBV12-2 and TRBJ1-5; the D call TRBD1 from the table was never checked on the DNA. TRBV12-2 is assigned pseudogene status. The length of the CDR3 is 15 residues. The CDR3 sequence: CARHKGQGVNQPQHF. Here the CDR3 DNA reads TGTGCAAGACACAAGGGACAGGGCGTCAATCAGCCCCAGCATTTT.

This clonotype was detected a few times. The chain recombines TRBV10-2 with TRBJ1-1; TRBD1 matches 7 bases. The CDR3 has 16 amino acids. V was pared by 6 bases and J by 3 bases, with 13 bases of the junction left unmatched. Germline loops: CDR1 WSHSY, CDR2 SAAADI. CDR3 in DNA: TGCGCCAGCAGATCCCTGGCAGGGGGGGAGGACACTGAAGCTTTCTTT. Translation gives CASRSLAGGEDTEAFF.

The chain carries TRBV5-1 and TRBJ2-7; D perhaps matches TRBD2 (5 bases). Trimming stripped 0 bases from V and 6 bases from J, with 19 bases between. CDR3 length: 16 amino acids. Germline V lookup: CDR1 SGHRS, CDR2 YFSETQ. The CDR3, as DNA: TGCGCCAGCAGCTTGGGGGGATCCACTGCCGAGGGCGAGCAGTACTTC. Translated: CASSLGGSTAEGEQYF.

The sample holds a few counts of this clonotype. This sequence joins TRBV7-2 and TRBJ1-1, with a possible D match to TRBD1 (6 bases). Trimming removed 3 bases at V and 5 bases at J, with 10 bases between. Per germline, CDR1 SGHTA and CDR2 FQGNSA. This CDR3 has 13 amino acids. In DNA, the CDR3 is TGTGCCAGCAGCTTCGAGGGGGAAACTGAAGCTTTCTTT. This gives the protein CASSFEGETEAFF.

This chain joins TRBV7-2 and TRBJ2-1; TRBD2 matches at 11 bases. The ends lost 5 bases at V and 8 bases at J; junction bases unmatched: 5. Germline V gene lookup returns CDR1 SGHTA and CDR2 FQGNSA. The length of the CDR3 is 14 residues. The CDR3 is CASSPSTSGDEQFF. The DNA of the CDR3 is TGTGCCAGCAGCCCCTCGACTAGCGGGGATGAGCAGTTCTTC.

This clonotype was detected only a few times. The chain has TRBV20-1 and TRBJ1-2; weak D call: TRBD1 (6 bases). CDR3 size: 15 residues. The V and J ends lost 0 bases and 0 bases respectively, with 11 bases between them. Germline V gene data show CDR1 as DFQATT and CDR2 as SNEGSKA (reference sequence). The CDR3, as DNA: TGCAGTGCTAGAGACCAGACAGGCTCTAACTATGGCTACACCTTC. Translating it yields CSARDQTGSNYGYTF.

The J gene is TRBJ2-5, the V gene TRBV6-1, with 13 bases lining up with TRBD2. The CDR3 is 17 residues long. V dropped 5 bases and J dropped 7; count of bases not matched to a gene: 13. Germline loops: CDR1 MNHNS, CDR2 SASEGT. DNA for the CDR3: TGTGCCAGCAGTCCCCTCAAACTAGCGGGGGGGCCTGGGACCCAGTACTTC. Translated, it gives CASSPLKLAGGPGTQYF.

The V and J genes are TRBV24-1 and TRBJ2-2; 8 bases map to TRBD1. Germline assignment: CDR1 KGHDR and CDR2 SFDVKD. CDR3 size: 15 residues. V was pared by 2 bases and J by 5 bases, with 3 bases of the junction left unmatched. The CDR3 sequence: CATSDWTGKTGELFF. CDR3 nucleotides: TGTGCCACCAGTGATTGGACAGGGAAAACCGGGGAGCTGTTTTTT.

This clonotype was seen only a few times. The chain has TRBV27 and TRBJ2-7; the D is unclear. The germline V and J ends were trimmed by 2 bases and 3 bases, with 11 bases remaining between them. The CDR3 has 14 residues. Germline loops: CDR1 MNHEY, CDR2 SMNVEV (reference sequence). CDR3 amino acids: CASSLVGFSYEQYF. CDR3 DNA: TGTGCCAGCAGTTTAGTAGGGTTTAGCTACGAGCAGTACTTC.

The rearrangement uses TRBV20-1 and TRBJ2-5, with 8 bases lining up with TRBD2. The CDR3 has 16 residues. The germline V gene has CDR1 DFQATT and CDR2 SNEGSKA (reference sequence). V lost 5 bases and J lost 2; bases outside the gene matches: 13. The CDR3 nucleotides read TGCAGTGCTTACAGGACTACCGGGGGGGATCAAGAGACCCAGTACTTC. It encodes CSAYRTTGGDQETQYF.

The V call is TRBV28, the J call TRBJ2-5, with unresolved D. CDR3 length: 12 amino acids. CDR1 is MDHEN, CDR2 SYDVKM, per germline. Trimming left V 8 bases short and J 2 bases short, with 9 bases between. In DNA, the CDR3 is TGTGCCAGCGGGCGGTCACAAGAGACCCAGTACTTC. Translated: CASGRSQETQYF.

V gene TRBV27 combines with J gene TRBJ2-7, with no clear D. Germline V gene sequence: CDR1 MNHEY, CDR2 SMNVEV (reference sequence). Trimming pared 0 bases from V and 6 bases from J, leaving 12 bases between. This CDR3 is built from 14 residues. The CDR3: CASSLSAISGEQYF. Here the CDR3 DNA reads TGTGCCAGCAGTTTATCGGCCATCTCCGGCGAGCAGTACTTC.

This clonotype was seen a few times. CDR3 bases: TGTGCCAGCCGACAGGGGTACACCGGGGAGCTGTTTTTT. Protein: CASRQGYTGELFF. The J gene is TRBJ2-2, the V gene TRBV7-9, with 8 bases identical to TRBD1. Germline values: CDR1 SEHNR, CDR2 FQNEAQ (reference sequence). The CDR3 contains 13 residues. The V gene end was trimmed by 8 bases and the J gene end by 3 bases; junction bases not matched to a gene: 2.

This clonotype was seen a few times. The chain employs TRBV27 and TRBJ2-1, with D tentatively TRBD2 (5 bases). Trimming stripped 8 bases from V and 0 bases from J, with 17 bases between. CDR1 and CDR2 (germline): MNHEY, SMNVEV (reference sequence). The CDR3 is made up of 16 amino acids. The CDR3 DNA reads TGTGCCAGCGGGTACCTCCGGGGTGGCTCCTACAATGAGCAGTTCTTC. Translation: CASGYLRGGSYNEQFF.

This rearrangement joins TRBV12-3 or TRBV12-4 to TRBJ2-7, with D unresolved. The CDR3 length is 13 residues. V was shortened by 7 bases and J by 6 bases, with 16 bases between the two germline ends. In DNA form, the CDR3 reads TGTGCCAGCACCCAAACTCCAGTGGGCGAGCAGTACTTC. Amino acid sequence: CASTQTPVGEQYF.

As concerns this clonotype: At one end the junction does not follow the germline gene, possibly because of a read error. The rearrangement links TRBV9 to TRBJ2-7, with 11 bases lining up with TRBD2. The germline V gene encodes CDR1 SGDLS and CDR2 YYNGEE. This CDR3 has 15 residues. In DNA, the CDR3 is TGTGCCAGCAGCACGGGACTAGCGGTCACCTACGAGCAATACTTC. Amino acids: CASSTGLAVTYEQYF.

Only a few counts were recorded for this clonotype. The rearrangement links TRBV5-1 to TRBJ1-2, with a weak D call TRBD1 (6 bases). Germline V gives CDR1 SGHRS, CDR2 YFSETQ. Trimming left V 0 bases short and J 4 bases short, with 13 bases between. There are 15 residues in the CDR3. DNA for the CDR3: TGCGCCAGCAGCTTGGAAGCGTCAGGGGCCTATGGCTACACCTTC. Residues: CASSLEASGAYGYTF.

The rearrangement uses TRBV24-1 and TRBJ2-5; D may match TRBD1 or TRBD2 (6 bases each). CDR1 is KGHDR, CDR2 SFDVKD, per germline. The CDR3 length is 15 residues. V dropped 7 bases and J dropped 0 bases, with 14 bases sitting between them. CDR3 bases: TGTGCCACCAGCGAAAGGGGGACTTACCAAGAGACCCAGTACTTC. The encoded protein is CATSERGTYQETQYF.

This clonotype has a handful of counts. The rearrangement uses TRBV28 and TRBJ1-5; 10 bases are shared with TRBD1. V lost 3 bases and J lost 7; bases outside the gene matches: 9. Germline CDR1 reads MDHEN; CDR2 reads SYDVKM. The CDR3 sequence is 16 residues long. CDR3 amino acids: CASSLAGTGEYQPQHF. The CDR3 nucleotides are TGTGCCAGCAGTTTGGCCGGGACAGGGGAATACCAGCCCCAGCATTTT.

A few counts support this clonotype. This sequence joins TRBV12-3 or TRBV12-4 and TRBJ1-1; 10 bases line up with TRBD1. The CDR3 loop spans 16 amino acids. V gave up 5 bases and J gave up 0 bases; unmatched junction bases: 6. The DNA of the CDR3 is TGTGCCAGCAGTCTGACAGGGGGCCTCATGAACACTGAAGCTTTCTTT. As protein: CASSLTGGLMNTEAFF.

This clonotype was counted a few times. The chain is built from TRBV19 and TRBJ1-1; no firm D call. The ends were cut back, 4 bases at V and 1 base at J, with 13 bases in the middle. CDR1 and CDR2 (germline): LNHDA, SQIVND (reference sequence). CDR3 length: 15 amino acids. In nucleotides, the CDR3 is TGTGCCAGTAGTACCACGCGGACGGGGAACACTGAAGCTTTCTTT. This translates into CASSTTRTGNTEAFF.